Listed here is a single T cell receptor (beta chain). The sample is drawn from a study of blood T cell repertoires in COVID-19. Study information: Samples taken during acute and convalescent COVID-19 were collected in the United States, Italy and Spain. PBMCs, B-cell-depleted T cells, or T cells were the source of the cDNA or gDNA that made up the material.

In the source study's methods: The authors estimated nucleated cell counts from reference gene primer amplification. Only in-frame clones appear in the TCRdb table, and some are missing; sequencing was by immunoSEQ multiplex PCR. V and J calls and clone size are as listed in that table; D and trimming were resolved from the DNA. The repertoire holds nearly 350,000 clones, with more than 85% as singletons. The V end lost 5 bases, the J end lost 7 bases, and 17 bases lay between the germline ends. This CDR3 contains 15 residues. CDR1 LNHDA and CDR2 SQIVND come from the germline V gene (reference sequence). Cohort placement rested on clinical history that participants reported themselves.

The sequenced sample consisted of PBMCs or T cells enriched from blood (not recorded which). This receptor was identified in a woman in her twenties or thirties who had recovered from COVID-19. The V gene is TRBV19, the J gene TRBJ2-2; D remains ambiguous. CDR3 region: CASSPPLRVSGELFF. As DNA, the CDR3 is TGTGCCAGTAGTCCCCCTTTAAGAGTGAGCGGGGAGCTGTTTTTT.